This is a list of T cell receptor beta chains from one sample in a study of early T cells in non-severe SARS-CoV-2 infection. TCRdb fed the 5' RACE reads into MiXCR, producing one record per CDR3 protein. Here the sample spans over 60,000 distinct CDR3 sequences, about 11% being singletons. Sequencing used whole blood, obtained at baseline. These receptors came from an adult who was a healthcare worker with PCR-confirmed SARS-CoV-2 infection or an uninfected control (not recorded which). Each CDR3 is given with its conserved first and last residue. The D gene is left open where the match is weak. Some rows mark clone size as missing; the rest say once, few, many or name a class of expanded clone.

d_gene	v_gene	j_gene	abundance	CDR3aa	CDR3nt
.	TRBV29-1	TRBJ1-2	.	CSVAGRSYGYTF	TGCAGCGTTGCCGGGAGGTCCTACGGCTACACCTTC
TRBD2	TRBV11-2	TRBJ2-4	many	CASSLGPSGGMLAKNIQYF	TGTGCCAGCAGCTTAGGGCCTAGCGGGGGGATGCTAGCCAAAAACATTCAGTACTTC
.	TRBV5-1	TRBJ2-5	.	CASTRGSGTYQETQYF	TGCGCCAGCACTAGGGGGAGCGGAACGTACCAAGAGACCCAGTACTTC
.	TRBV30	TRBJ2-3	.	CAWSVGRDTQYF	TGTGCCTGGAGTGTCGGGCGGGATACGCAGTATTTT
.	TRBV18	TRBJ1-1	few	CTSSRSGLYTEAFF	TGTACCAGCTCCCGTAGCGGACTCTACACTGAAGCTTTCTTT
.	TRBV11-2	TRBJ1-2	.	CASSSTGGLGYGYTF	TGTGCCAGCAGTTCGACAGGAGGGTTGGGGTATGGCTACACCTTC
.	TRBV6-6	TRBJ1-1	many	CACGGVMNTEAFF	TGTGCCTGCGGAGGGGTCATGAACACTGAAGCTTTCTTT
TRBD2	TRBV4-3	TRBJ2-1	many	CASSQGYLPAGGNFNEQFF	TGCGCCAGCAGCCAAGGTTATCTACCAGCGGGGGGCAATTTCAATGAGCAGTTCTTC
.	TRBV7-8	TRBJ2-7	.	CASSPTDGASHEQYF	TGTGCCAGCAGCCCTACGGACGGAGCCTCCCACGAGCAGTACTTT
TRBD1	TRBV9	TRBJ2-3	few	CASNLQGVTDTQYF	TGTGCCAGCAACCTTCAGGGGGTGACAGATACGCAGTATTTT
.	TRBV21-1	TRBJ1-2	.	CASSDSAGTGPHLRGYTF	TGTGCCAGCAGCGATTCCGCCGGGACAGGGCCTCATCTGAGAGGCTACACCTTC
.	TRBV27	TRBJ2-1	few	CASSLDSGKQFF	TGTGCCAGCAGTTTAGACTCCGGGAAGCAGTTCTTC
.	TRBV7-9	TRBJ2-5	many	CASSILETQYF	TGTGCCAGCAGTATTCTAGAGACCCAGTACTTC
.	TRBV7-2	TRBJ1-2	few	CASSLPPWGRDGYTF	TGTGCCAGCAGCTTGCCCCCTTGGGGGCGCGATGGCTACACCTTC
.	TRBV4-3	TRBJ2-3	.	CASSGVTTDTQYF	TGCGCCAGCAGCGGGGTTACCACAGATACGCAGTATTTT
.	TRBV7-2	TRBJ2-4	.	CASSSTPGARLAKNIQYF	TGTGCCAGCAGCTCCACTCCGGGGGCACGTCTAGCCAAAAACATTCAGTACTTC
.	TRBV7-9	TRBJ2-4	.	CASSVPERGPKNIQYF	TGTGCCAGCAGCGTTCCGGAGAGGGGACCCAAAAACATTCAGTACTTC
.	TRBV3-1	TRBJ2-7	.	CASSPGDGSYEQYF	TGTGCCAGCAGCCCAGGGGACGGGTCCTACGAGCAGTACTTC
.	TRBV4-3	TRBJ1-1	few	CASSQDQDRHTEAFF	TGCGCCAGCAGCCAAGATCAAGACAGACACACTGAAGCTTTCTTT
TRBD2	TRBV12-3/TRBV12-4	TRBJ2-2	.	CASSSKRGGTGELFF	TGTGCCAGCAGTTCCAAGCGGGGAGGCACCGGGGAGCTGTTTTTT
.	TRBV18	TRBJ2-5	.	CASSPPGRLETQYF	TGTGCCAGCTCACCACCGGGACGCCTAGAGACCCAGTACTTC
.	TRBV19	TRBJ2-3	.	CASSARRTDTQYF	TGTGCCAGTAGTGCCCGGCGCACAGATACGCAGTATTTT
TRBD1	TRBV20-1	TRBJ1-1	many	CSARPAQQGGTEAFF	TGCAGTGCTAGACCCGCCCAGCAGGGGGGCACTGAAGCTTTCTTT
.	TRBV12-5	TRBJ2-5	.	CASGDNRAQETQYF	TGTGCTAGTGGGGACAACAGGGCCCAAGAGACCCAGTACTTC
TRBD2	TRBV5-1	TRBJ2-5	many	CASSRGHGLAGATQYF	TGCGCCAGCAGCCGCGGTCATGGACTAGCGGGGGCGACCCAGTACTTC
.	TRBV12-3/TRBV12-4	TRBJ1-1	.	CASVRRAEAFF	TGTGCCAGCGTAAGACGGGCAGAAGCTTTCTTT
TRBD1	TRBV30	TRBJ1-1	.	CAWRSPGQLMNTEAFF	TGTGCCTGGAGATCGCCGGGACAGCTTATGAACACTGAAGCTTTCTTT
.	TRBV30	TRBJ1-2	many	CAWSVQGHGYTF	TGTGCCTGGAGTGTTCAGGGTCATGGCTACACCTTC
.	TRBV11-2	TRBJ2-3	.	CASSSLVGSPTQYF	TGTGCCAGCAGCTCGCTCGTAGGCTCCCCTACGCAGTATTTT
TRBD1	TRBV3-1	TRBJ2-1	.	CASRSGQGAYNEQFF	TGTGCCAGCAGGTCGGGACAGGGGGCCTACAATGAGCAGTTCTTC
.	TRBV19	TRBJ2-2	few	CASSIPTTARDTGELFF	TGTGCCAGTAGTATCCCCACTACCGCTCGGGACACCGGGGAGCTGTTTTTT
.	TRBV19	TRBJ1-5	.	CASSMGRGSGQPQHF	TGTGCCAGTAGTATGGGGCGAGGGTCGGGCCAGCCCCAGCATTTT
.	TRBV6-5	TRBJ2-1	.	CASRLGLFGTNNEQFF	TGTGCCAGCAGGCTAGGACTCTTCGGAACCAACAATGAGCAGTTCTTC
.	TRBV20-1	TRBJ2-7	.	CSAPRPGIRDEQYF	TGCAGTGCTCCCCGCCCGGGAATCAGGGACGAGCAGTACTTC
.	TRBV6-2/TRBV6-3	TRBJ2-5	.	CASSSAGGGETQYF	TGTGCCAGCAGTTCGGCAGGGGGAGGAGAGACCCAGTACTTC
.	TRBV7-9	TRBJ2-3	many	CASSPDGSTTDTQYF	TGTGCCAGCAGCCCGGATGGGTCTACAACAGATACGCAGTATTTT
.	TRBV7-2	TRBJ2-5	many	CASSLAGGRETQYF	TGTGCCAGCAGCTTAGCAGGGGGGCGGGAGACCCAGTACTTC
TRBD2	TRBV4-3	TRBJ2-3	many	CASSQDISIAGRTDTQYF	TGCGCCAGCAGCCAAGATATTTCCATAGCGGGCCGCACAGATACGCAGTATTTT
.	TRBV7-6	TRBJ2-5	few	CASSPLIGKQETQYF	TGTGCCAGCAGCCCCCTCATTGGTAAACAAGAGACCCAGTACTTC
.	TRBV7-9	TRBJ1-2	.	CASSLYHGYTF	TGTGCCAGCAGCTTATACCATGGCTACACCTTC
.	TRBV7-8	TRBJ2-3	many	CASSGVRDPHTQYF	TGTGCCAGCAGCGGTGTGCGGGACCCACATACGCAGTATTTT
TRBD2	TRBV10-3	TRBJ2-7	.	CAISEGTSGVYEQYF	TGTGCCATCAGTGAAGGGACTAGCGGGGTCTACGAGCAGTACTTC
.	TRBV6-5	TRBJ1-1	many	CASSDALDSNKGAFF	TGTGCCAGCAGTGACGCGCTGGACTCTAACAAGGGAGCTTTCTTT
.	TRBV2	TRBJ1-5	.	CASRANSNQPQHF	TGTGCCAGCAGGGCTAATAGCAATCAGCCCCAGCATTTT
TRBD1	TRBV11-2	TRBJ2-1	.	CASSLDRANNEQFF	TGTGCCAGCAGCTTGGACAGGGCCAACAATGAGCAGTTCTTC
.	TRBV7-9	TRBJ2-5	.	CASSATGRETQYF	TGTGCCAGCAGCGCAACGGGACGAGAGACCCAGTACTTC
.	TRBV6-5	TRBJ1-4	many	CASSYTPLQGEKLFF	TGTGCCAGCAGTTACACCCCTTTACAGGGAGAAAAACTGTTTTTT
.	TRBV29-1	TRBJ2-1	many	CSGGNNEQFF	TGCAGCGGAGGGAACAATGAGCAGTTCTTC
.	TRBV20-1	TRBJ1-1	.	CSVSRNTEAFF	TGCAGTGTTAGCCGGAACACTGAAGCTTTCTTT
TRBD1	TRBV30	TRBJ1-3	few	CAGTGKTGNTIYF	TGTGCCGGGACAGGGAAAACGGGAAACACCATATATTTT
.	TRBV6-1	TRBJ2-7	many	CASNSQTLSYEQYF	TGTGCCAGCAACAGCCAGACACTCTCCTACGAGCAGTACTTC